This T cell receptor beta chain was identified in a study of OX40 agonist ivuxolimab in advanced cancers. The wider study: Patients were given ivuxolimab, an antibody that agonizes OX40 (CD134). Study results and limitations: Clones of CD4+ and CD8+ blood T cells grew by week 6 at doses of 0.1 to 3.0 mg/kg.

Assay used: immunoSEQ multiplex PCR; TCRdb lists only in-frame clones, some missing. The sample lists some 100,000 clones, around 86% occurring once. The length of the CDR3 is 16 residues. V was shortened by 1 base and J by 2 bases, with 14 bases between the two germline ends. Germline loops: CDR1 SGHRS, CDR2 YFSETQ. This clone was seen a handful of times. Its specificity is not known. The TCR was taken from an adult with an advanced solid tumor such as melanoma, head and neck, liver or kidney cancer. The input for sequencing was CD4+ or CD8+ T cells sorted from blood, taken in a trial of the OX40 agonist ivuxolimab. The chain carries TRBV5-1 and TRBJ2-3; D might be TRBD2 (6 bases). The CDR3 protein is CASSLPSGQITDTQYF. As DNA, the CDR3 is TGCGCCAGCAGCTTGCCCAGCGGGCAAATCACAGATACGCAGTATTTT.